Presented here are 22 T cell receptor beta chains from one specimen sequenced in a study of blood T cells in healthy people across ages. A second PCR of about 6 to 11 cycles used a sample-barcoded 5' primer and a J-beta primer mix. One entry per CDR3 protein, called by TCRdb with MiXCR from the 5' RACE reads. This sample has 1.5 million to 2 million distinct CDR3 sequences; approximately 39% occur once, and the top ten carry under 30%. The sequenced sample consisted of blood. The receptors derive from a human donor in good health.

CDR3 DNA sequence: TGTGCCAGCACCGGGACCTCTGAAAAACTGTTTTTT. Protein product: CASTGTSEKLFF. The chain has TRBV7-9 and TRBJ1-4; tentative D call: TRBD1 (5 bases). The V gene lost 7 bases and the J gene lost 7 bases, with 10 bases spanning the gap. The CDR3 length is 12 residues. CDR1 SEHNR and CDR2 FQNEAQ come from the germline V gene (reference sequence).

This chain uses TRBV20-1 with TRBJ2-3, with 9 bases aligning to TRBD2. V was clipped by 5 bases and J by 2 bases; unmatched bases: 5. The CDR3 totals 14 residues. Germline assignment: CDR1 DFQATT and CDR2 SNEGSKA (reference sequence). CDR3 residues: CSAPRLADTDTQYF. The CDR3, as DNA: TGCAGTGCTCCCCGACTAGCGGACACAGATACGCAGTATTTT.

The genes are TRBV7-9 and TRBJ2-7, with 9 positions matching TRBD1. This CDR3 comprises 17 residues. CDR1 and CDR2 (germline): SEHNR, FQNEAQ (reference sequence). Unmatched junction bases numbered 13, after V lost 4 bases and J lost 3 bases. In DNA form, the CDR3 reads TGTGCCAGCAGCTCGGACAGGGGCCCGTCAATATTCTACGAGCAGTACTTC. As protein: CASSSDRGPSIFYEQYF. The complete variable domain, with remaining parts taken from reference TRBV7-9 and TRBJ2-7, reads DTGVSQNPRHKITKRGQNVTFRCDPISEHNRLYWYRQTLGQGPEFLTYFQNEAQLEKSRLLSDRFSAERPKGSFSTLEIQRTEQGDSAMYLCASSSDRGPSIFYEQYFGPGTRLTVT.

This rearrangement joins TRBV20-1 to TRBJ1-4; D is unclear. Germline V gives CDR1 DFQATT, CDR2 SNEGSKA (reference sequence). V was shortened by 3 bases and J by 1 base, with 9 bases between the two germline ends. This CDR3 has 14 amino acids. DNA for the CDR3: TGCAGTGCTAGTCCGGGATTAACTAATGAAAAACTGTTTTTT. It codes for CSASPGLTNEKLFF.

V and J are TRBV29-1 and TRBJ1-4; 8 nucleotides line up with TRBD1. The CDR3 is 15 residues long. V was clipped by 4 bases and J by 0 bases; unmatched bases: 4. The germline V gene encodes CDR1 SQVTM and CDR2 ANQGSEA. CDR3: CSVGAGGATNEKLFF. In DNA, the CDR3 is TGCAGCGTTGGGGCAGGGGGCGCAACTAATGAAAAACTGTTTTTT.

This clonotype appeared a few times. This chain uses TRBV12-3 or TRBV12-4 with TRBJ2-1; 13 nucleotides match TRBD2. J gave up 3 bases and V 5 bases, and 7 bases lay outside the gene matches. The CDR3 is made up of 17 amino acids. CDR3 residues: CASSLRLAGGLYNEQFF. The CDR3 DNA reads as TGTGCCAGCAGTCTGAGACTAGCGGGGGGCCTCTACAATGAGCAGTTCTTC.

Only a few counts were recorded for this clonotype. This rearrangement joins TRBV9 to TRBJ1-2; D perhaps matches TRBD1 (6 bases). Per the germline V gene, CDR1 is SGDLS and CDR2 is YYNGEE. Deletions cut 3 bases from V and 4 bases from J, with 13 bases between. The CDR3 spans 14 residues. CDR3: CASSGGTFSYGYTF. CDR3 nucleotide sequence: TGTGCCAGCAGCGGTGGGACATTCTCCTATGGCTACACCTTC.

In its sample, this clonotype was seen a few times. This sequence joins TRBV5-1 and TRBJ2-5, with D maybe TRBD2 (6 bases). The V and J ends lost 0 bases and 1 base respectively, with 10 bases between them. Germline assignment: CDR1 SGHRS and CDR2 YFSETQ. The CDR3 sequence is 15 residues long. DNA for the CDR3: TGCGCCAGCAGCTTGGATCGGGGGACCCAAGAGACCCAGTACTTC. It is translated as CASSLDRGTQETQYF.

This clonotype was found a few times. The CDR3 sequence: CASKRRGTANQPQHF. The CDR3 DNA sequence: TGCGCCAGCAAGCGGCGTGGGACAGCAAATCAGCCCCAGCATTTT. The chain joins TRBV5-1 to TRBJ1-5; the match to TRBD1 covers 7 bases. The length of the CDR3 is 15 residues. V was pared by 6 bases and J by 4 bases, with 10 bases of the junction left unmatched. Germline-derived CDR1 and CDR2 are SGHRS and YFSETQ. Full variable domain (missing parts from reference TRBV5-1 and TRBJ1-5): KAGVTQTPRYLIKTRGQQVTLSCSPISGHRSVSWYQQTPGQGLQFLFEYFSETQRNKGNFPGRFSGRQFSNSRSEMNVSTLELGDSALYLCASKRRGTANQPQHFGDGTRLSIL.

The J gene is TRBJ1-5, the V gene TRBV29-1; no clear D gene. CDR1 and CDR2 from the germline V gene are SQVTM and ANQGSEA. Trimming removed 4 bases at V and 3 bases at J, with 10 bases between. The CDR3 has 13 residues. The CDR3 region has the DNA TGCAGCGTTGCGGACGGAAACAATCAGCCCCAGCATTTT. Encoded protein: CSVADGNNQPQHF.

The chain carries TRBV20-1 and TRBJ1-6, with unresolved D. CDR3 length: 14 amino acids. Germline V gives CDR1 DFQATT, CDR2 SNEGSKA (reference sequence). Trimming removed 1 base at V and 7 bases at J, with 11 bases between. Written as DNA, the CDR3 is TGCAGTGCTAGAGTTGATGGGAAAAATTCACCCCTCCACTTT. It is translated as CSARVDGKNSPLHF.

The CDR3 loop reads CASSLSPGQGFEQYF. As DNA, the CDR3 is TGTGCCAGCAGTTTATCCCCGGGACAGGGGTTCGAGCAGTACTTC. The V gene is TRBV27, the J gene TRBJ2-7; 10 nucleotides agree with TRBD1. CDR1 is MNHEY and CDR2 is SMNVEV in the germline V gene (reference sequence). V was clipped by 0 bases and J by 6 bases; unmatched bases: 5. The CDR3 totals 15 residues.

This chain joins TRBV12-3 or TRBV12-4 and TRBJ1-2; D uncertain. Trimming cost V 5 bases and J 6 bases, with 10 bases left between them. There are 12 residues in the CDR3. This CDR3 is CASSHYPHGYTF. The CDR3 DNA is TGTGCCAGCAGTCACTACCCCCATGGCTACACCTTC.

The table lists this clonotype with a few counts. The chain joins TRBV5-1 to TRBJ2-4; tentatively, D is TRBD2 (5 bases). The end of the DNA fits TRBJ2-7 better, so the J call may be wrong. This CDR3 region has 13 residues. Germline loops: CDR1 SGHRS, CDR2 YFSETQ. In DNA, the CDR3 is TGCGCCAGCAGCATAGCGAGTCCTTCCGAGCAGTACTTC. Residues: CASSIASPSEQYF.

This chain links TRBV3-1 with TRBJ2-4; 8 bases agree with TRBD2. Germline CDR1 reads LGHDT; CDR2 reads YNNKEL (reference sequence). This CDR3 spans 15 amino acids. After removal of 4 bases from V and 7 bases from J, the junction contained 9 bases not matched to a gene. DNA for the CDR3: TGTGCCAGCAGCCCTAGCCCCGGGGGGGGGAACATTCAGTACTTC. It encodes CASSPSPGGGNIQYF.

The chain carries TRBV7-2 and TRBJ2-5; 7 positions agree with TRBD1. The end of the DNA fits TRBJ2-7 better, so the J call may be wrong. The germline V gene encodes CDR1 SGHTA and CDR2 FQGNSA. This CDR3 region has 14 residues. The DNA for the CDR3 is TGTGCCAGCAGCTCACAGGGACAGTGCTCCGAGCAGTACTTC. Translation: CASSSQGQCSEQYF.

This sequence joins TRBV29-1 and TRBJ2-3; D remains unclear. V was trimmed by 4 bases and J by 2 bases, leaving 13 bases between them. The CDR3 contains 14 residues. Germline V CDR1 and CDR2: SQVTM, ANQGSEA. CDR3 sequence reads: CSVVGQAITDTQYF. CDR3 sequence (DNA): TGCAGCGTTGTCGGTCAGGCCATCACAGATACGCAGTATTTT.

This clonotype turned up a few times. CDR3 sequence reads: CASSQEIVGRPLHF. The CDR3 coding sequence is TGCGCCAGCAGCCAAGAAATAGTAGGGAGGCCCCTCCACTTT. The chain employs TRBV4-3 and TRBJ1-6, with D unresolved. The CDR3 consists of 14 residues. The V and J ends lost 0 bases and 13 bases respectively, with 13 bases between them. Germline lookup yields CDR1 LGHNA and CDR2 YSLEER.

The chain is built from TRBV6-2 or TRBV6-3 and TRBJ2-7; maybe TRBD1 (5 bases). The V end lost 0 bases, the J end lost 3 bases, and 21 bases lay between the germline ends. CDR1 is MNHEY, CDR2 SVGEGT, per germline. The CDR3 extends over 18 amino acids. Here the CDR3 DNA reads TGTGCCAGCAGTTACTCGGTCGTGACAGCCCCCATCAGCTACGAGCAGTACTTC. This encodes CASSYSVVTAPISYEQYF.

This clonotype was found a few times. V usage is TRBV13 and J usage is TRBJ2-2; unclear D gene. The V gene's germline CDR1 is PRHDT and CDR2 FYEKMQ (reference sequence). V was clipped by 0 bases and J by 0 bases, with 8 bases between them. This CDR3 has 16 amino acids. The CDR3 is CASSLGQNSNTGELFF. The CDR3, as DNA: TGTGCCAGCAGCTTAGGGCAGAATTCGAACACCGGGGAGCTGTTTTTT.

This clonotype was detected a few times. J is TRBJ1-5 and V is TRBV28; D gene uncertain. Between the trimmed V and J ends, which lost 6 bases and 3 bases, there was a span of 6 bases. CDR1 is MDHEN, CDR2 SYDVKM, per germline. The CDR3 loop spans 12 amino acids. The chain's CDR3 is CASRGINQPQHF. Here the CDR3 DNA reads TGTGCCAGCAGAGGGATCAATCAGCCCCAGCATTTT.

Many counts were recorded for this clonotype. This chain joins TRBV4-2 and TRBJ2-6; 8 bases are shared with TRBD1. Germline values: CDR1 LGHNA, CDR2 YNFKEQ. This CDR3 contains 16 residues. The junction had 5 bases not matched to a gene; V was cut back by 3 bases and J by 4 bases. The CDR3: CASSHQGAEGANVLTF. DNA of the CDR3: TGTGCCAGCAGCCACCAGGGGGCGGAAGGGGCCAACGTCCTGACTTTC.